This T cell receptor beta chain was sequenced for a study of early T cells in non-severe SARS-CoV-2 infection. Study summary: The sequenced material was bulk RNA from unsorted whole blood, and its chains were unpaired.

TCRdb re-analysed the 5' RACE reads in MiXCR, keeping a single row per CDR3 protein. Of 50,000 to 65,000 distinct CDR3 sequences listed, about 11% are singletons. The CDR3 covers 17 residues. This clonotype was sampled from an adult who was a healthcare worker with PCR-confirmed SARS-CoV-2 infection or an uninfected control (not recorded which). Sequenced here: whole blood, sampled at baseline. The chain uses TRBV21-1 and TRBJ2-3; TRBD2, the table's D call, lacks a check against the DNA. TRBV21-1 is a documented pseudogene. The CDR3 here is CASIDDPSGTSTDTQYF. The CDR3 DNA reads TGTGCCAGCATCGATGATCCTAGCGGGACCAGCACAGATACGCAGTATTTT.